Presented here are 27 T cell receptor beta chains from one specimen sequenced in a study of blood T cell repertoires in COVID-19. Clones were read by immunoSEQ multiplex PCR, and TCRdb kept only the in-frame ones, dropping some. The sample records about 41,000 clones, 70% to 90% being singletons. Sequences were obtained from peripheral blood. The origin of the receptors is a man in his 60s with acute or convalescent COVID-19.

This clone was observed a single time. The chain combines TRBV4-3 with TRBJ2-7; TRBD1 aligns across 9 bases. Trimming cost V 1 base and J 4 bases; bases outside gene matches: 2. The CDR3 is 14 amino acids. Per the germline V gene, CDR1 is LGHNA and CDR2 is YSLEER. CDR3 DNA sequence: TGCGCCAGCAGCCAAGGGACAGGGGATTACGAGCAGTACTTC. It codes for CASSQGTGDYEQYF.

The V and J genes are TRBV9 and TRBJ1-1, with D maybe TRBD1 (6 bases). The CDR3 extends over 18 amino acids. The germline V gene encodes CDR1 SGDLS and CDR2 YYNGEE. V was pared by 3 bases and J by 2 bases, with 23 bases between. CDR3 coding DNA: TGTGCCAGCAGCGATAACCCCGGGACAAACTTGGGAAACACTGAAGCTTTCTTT. Its protein is CASSDNPGTNLGNTEAFF.

A few counts support this clone. The rearrangement uses TRBV3-1 (or the pseudogene TRBV3-2) and TRBJ1-3; D remains ambiguous. Germline V gene sequence: CDR1 LGHDT, CDR2 YNNKEL (reference sequence). The CDR3 has 15 amino acids. V gave up 1 base and J gave up 4 bases, with 11 bases separating them. CDR3 loop: CASSQGTGPGNTIYF. CDR3 bases: TGTGCCAGCAGCCAAGGGACTGGTCCGGGAAACACCATATATTTT.

In its sample, this clone was seen a few times. J is TRBJ1-4 and V is TRBV4-2, with 11 bases lining up with TRBD1. Per the germline V gene, CDR1 is LGHNA and CDR2 is YNFKEQ. The V and J ends lost 2 bases and 2 bases, in that order; junction bases with no gene match: 10. CDR3 size: 19 residues. The CDR3, as DNA: TGTGCCAGCAGCCAAACCGGGACAGGGGGGCTGGGCACTAATGAAAAACTGTTTTTT. It specifies CASSQTGTGGLGTNEKLFF.

V is TRBV25-1 and J is TRBJ2-7; D is perhaps TRBD1 (6 bases). V lost 4 bases and J lost 2, with 9 bases in between. Looked up from germline, CDR1 is MGHDK and CDR2 is SYGVNS. The CDR3 has 13 residues. The DNA for the CDR3 is TGTGCCAGCAGTGCCGGACAGACCTACGAGCAGTACTTC. It translates to CASSAGQTYEQYF.

This clone was recorded a few times. The gene calls are TRBV15 and TRBJ2-6; D uncertain. V was trimmed by 0 bases and J by 1 base, leaving 13 bases between them. CDR1 is LNHNV and CDR2 is YYDKDF in the germline V gene (reference sequence). CDR3 size: 18 residues. The CDR3 region is CATSRDRWVRSGANVLTF. CDR3 coding DNA: TGTGCCACCAGCAGAGATAGATGGGTGAGGTCTGGGGCCAACGTCCTGACTTTC.

The V and J genes are TRBV18 and TRBJ2-1, with 9 positions matching TRBD1. This CDR3 has 15 residues. V gave up 3 bases and J gave up 6 bases; unmatched junction bases: 6. Germline V gene lookup returns CDR1 KGHSH and CDR2 LQKENI. Here the CDR3 DNA reads TGTGCCAGCTCACCGGGACAGGGATCTAGCAATGAGCAGTTCTTC. This sequence encodes CASSPGQGSSNEQFF.

The V and J genes are TRBV30 and TRBJ1-4; maybe TRBD1 (6 bases). Germline V gene data show CDR1 as GTSNPN and CDR2 as SVGIG (reference sequence). The CDR3 is made up of 15 amino acids. Trimming shortened V by 2 bases and J by 3 bases, and 13 bases separated the two germline ends. The CDR3 sequence: CAWSFGGASNEKLFF. The CDR3 DNA is TGTGCCTGGAGTTTTGGGGGGGCCTCTAATGAAAAACTGTTTTTT.

The gene calls are TRBV6-6 and TRBJ1-2; 7 bases align to TRBD1. The CDR3 loop spans 14 amino acids. Germline V lookup: CDR1 MNHNY, CDR2 SVGAGI (reference sequence). Trimming at V came to 0 bases and at J to 7 bases, leaving 5 bases not matched to a gene. This chain's CDR3 is CASSYSGAGGGYTF. As DNA, the CDR3 is TGTGCCAGCAGTTACTCAGGGGCAGGGGGTGGCTACACCTTC.

The chain combines TRBV7-7 with TRBJ2-3; TRBD2 might be the D (5 bases). V was cut by 4 bases and J by 0 bases, with 5 bases left in between. Germline V gene sequence: CDR1 SSHAT, CDR2 FNYEAQ (reference sequence). The CDR3 covers 13 residues. The CDR3 is CASSWTSTDTQYF. Written as DNA, the CDR3 is TGTGCCAGCAGCTGGACTAGCACAGATACGCAGTATTTT.

The rearrangement joins TRBV7-8 to TRBJ1-2; D gene uncertain. CDR1 and CDR2 (germline): SGHVS, FQNEAQ. V dropped 1 base and J dropped 2 bases, with 8 bases sitting between them. The CDR3 length is 14 residues. The CDR3 here is CASSLGSTNYGYTF. The CDR3 DNA reads as TGTGCCAGCAGCTTAGGCAGTACAAACTATGGCTACACCTTC.

The chain uses TRBV11-2 and TRBJ1-6, with TRBD1 identical over 7 bases. Trimming removed 2 bases from V and 7 bases from J; junction bases left unmatched: 2. There are 14 residues in the CDR3. In germline, CDR1 is SGHAT, CDR2 FQNNGV. The CDR3 nucleotides read TGTGCCAGCAGCTTACAGGGGGGAAATTCACCCCTCCACTTT. Translated, it gives CASSLQGGNSPLHF.

The V call is TRBV19, the J call TRBJ2-7; tentative D call: TRBD2 (6 bases). Germline CDR1 LNHDA, CDR2 SQIVND (reference sequence). Trimming removed 7 bases from V and 6 bases from J, with 13 bases in between. The CDR3 is 12 amino acids. The CDR3 DNA sequence: TGTGCCAGTACCCGCGGGGATGGCGAGCAGTACTTC. Its protein is CASTRGDGEQYF.

V usage is TRBV7-9 and J usage is TRBJ1-2, with D tentatively TRBD1 (5 bases). Between the trimmed V and J ends, which lost 8 bases and 1 base, there was a span of 8 bases. The CDR3 has 12 residues. Germline-derived CDR1 and CDR2 are SEHNR and FQNEAQ (reference sequence). Here the CDR3 reads CASGGGNYGYTF. The CDR3 DNA follows: TGTGCCAGCGGGGGAGGTAACTATGGCTACACCTTC.

The chain links TRBV2 to TRBJ2-1, with 8 nucleotides matching TRBD1. Looked up from germline, CDR1 is SNHLY and CDR2 is FYNNEI. The CDR3 runs to 14 residues. The ends lost 6 bases at V and 8 bases at J; junction bases unmatched: 9. CDR3 bases: TGTGCCAGCAGGTCCCGGGACAGGTCTGATGAGCAGTTCTTC. Translating it yields CASRSRDRSDEQFF.

The chain is built from TRBV30 and TRBJ1-1; the D gene is possibly TRBD1 (6 bases). V gave up 2 bases and J gave up 4 bases, with 11 bases separating them. This CDR3 spans 13 amino acids. Germline loops: CDR1 GTSNPN, CDR2 SVGIG (reference sequence). CDR3 coding DNA: TGTGCCTGGAGTAGAGGGGGTTTCACTGAAGCTTTCTTT. Amino acids: CAWSRGGFTEAFF.

The chain couples TRBV29-1 to TRBJ2-3; 13 bases match TRBD2. In germline, CDR1 is SQVTM, CDR2 ANQGSEA. J was trimmed by 7 bases and V by 2 bases; bases with no gene match: 6. The CDR3 spans 15 residues. Here the CDR3 reads CSVERLAGGRNTQYF. DNA of the CDR3: TGCAGCGTTGAACGACTAGCGGGGGGACGAAATACGCAGTATTTT.

V and J are TRBV4-3 and TRBJ1-1, with D perhaps matching TRBD1 (6 bases). Germline V gives CDR1 LGHNA, CDR2 YSLEER. Deletions cut 3 bases from V and 2 bases from J, with 16 bases between. The CDR3 covers 16 residues. For the CDR3, the DNA is TGCGCCAGCAGCCAGGTGGTCAGGGGCCCTAACACTGAAGCTTTCTTT. It specifies CASSQVVRGPNTEAFF.

This chain joins TRBV18 and TRBJ1-4; D ambiguous. This CDR3 region has 14 residues. Germline V gene data show CDR1 as KGHSH and CDR2 as LQKENI. Trimming shortened V by 2 bases and J by 0 bases, and 4 bases separated the two germline ends. CDR3 sequence (DNA): TGTGCCAGCTCACCAACAGCAACTAATGAAAAACTGTTTTTT. Protein product: CASSPTATNEKLFF.

The chain employs TRBV12-3 or TRBV12-4 and TRBJ2-7; no clear D. CDR3 length equals 12 residues. V was clipped by 2 bases and J by 2 bases, with 4 bases between them. CDR3 protein: CASSLQAYEQYF. The CDR3 coding sequence is TGTGCCAGCAGTTTACAGGCCTACGAGCAGTACTTC.

Here the CDR3 DNA reads TGTGCCAGTAGTACTCAGGGCGGAGGCTACACCTTC. Amino acids: CASSTQGGGYTF. The V gene is TRBV19, the J gene TRBJ1-2, with D possibly matching TRBD1 (5 bases). Germline lookup yields CDR1 LNHDA and CDR2 SQIVND (reference sequence). The CDR3 is made up of 12 amino acids. Trimming took off 4 bases at V and 8 bases at J, with 11 bases between the two ends.

The chain carries TRBV9 and TRBJ2-5; 8 nucleotides match TRBD2. Germline CDR1 is SGDLS and CDR2 is YYNGEE. J was trimmed by 4 bases and V by 5 bases; bases with no gene match: 7. There are 14 residues in the CDR3. CDR3 nucleotides: TGTGCCAGCAGTCCATCGGGGGGGCGAGAGACCCAGTACTTC. Amino acid sequence: CASSPSGGRETQYF.

This chain links TRBV3-1 (or the pseudogene TRBV3-2) with TRBJ1-4, with 10 bases fitting TRBD1. Germline CDR1 LGHDT, CDR2 YNNKEL (reference sequence). The CDR3 has 16 amino acids. The trim removed 0 bases at V and 7 bases at J, leaving 5 bases unmatched. CDR3 sequence (DNA): TGTGCCAGCAGCCAAGAAAGGACAGGGGGAGGTGAAAAACTGTTTTTT. Encoded protein: CASSQERTGGGEKLFF.

This sequence joins TRBV5-6 and TRBJ1-1; no firm D call. This CDR3 region has 13 residues. Germline CDR1 is SGHDT and CDR2 is YYEEEE. V was trimmed by 2 bases and J by 3 bases, leaving 8 bases between them. This CDR3 is CASSFTEDTEAFF. For the CDR3, the DNA is TGTGCCAGCAGCTTCACGGAGGACACTGAAGCTTTCTTT.

This chain joins TRBV30 and TRBJ1-2, with a possible D match to TRBD1 (6 bases). The CDR3 sequence is 12 residues long. The V and J ends lost 4 bases and 9 bases respectively, with 15 bases between them. CDR1 is GTSNPN and CDR2 is SVGIG in the germline V gene (reference sequence). This CDR3 is CAWTKDRIRYTF. The CDR3 region has the DNA TGTGCCTGGACCAAGGACAGAATCCGCTACACCTTC.

The rearrangement joins TRBV7-2 to TRBJ2-3, with 8 positions matching TRBD2. This CDR3 spans 16 amino acids. CDR1 is SGHTA, CDR2 FQGNSA, per germline. V lost 2 bases and J lost 5; bases outside the gene matches: 9. CDR3: CASSLNGGASGDTQYF. CDR3 DNA: TGTGCCAGCAGCTTAAACGGGGGGGCCTCTGGAGATACGCAGTATTTT.

This clone was counted once. V is TRBV19 and J is TRBJ1-1; no clear D. The CDR3 consists of 14 residues. V was clipped by 4 bases and J by 2 bases, with 11 bases between them. CDR1 and CDR2 from the germline V gene are LNHDA and SQIVND (reference sequence). The CDR3 sequence is CASSKAVFNTEAFF. CDR3 in DNA: TGTGCCAGTAGTAAGGCGGTTTTCAACACTGAAGCTTTCTTT.